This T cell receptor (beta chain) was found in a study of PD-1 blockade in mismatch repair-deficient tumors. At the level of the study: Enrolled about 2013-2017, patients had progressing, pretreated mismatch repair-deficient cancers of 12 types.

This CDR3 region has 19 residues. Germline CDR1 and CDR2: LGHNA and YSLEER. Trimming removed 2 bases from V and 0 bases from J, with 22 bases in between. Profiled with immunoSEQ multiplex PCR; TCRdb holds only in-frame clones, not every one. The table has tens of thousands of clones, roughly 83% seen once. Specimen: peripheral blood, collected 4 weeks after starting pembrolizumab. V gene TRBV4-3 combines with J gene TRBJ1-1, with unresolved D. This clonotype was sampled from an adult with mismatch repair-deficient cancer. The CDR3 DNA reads TGCGCCAGCAGCCAAATTCCGTTGGTGAGGAGAAATTTGAACACTGAAGCTTTCTTT. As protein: CASSQIPLVRRNLNTEAFF.